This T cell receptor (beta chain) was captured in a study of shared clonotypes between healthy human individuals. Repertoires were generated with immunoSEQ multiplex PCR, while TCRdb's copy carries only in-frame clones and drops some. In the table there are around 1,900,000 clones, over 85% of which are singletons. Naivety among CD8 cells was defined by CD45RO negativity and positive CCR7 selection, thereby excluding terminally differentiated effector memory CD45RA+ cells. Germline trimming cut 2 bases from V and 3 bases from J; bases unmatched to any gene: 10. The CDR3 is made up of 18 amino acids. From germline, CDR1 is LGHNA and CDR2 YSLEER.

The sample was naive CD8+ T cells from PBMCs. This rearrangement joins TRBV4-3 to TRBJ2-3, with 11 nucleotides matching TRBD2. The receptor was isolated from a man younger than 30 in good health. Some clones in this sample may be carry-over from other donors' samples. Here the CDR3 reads CASSQQTILAGVTDTQYF. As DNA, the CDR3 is TGCGCCAGCAGCCAACAAACTATACTAGCGGGAGTTACAGATACGCAGTATTTT.